The 10 T cell receptor beta chains reported below all come from one sample, sequenced in a study of T and B cells in COVID-19 patients. Multiplex PCR with BIOMED2 TRB-A/B primer pools amplified TRB rearrangements. From the multiplex PCR reads, TCRdb called clonotypes with MiXCR, one entry per CDR3 protein. The data hold more than 20,000 distinct CDR3 sequences, with approximately 32% observed a single time. From blood, about 250-550 ng of genomic DNA served as TRB template. The sequencing input was blood. Receptors originate from a human donor who had recovered from COVID-19.

This clonotype was seen more than once but under ten times. J is TRBJ2-4 and V is TRBV19; tentative D call: TRBD1 (6 bases). V shed 4 bases and J shed 0 bases, with 16 bases lying between them. The CDR3 runs 17 residues. Looked up from germline, CDR1 is LNHDA and CDR2 is SQIVND (reference sequence). The CDR3 loop reads CASSTSTGLIAKNIQYF. The CDR3 coding sequence is TGTGCCAGTAGTACCTCGACAGGTCTAATAGCCAAAAACATTCAGTACTTC.

The J gene is TRBJ2-7, the V gene TRBV6-1; D possibly uses TRBD1 or TRBD2 (7 bases each). The germline gives CDR1 MNHNS, CDR2 SASEGT. V was shortened by 10 bases and J by 2 bases, with 15 bases between the two germline ends. This CDR3 comprises 13 residues. CDR3 region: CAIREGAAYEQYF. The DNA of the CDR3 is TGTGCCATCAGGGAGGGGGCGGCCTACGAGCAGTACTTC.

This clonotype is termed medium-sized. The gene calls are TRBV19 and TRBJ2-2, with 7 bases aligning to TRBD1. Germline lookup yields CDR1 LNHDA and CDR2 SQIVND (reference sequence). The CDR3 is made up of 15 amino acids. V was clipped by 5 bases and J by 3 bases; unmatched bases: 6. CDR3 nucleotide sequence: TGTGCCAGTAGTTTAATGACAGGGCACACCGGGGAGCTGTTTTTT. Translated, it gives CASSLMTGHTGELFF.

Comment on this clonotype: A much larger clone differs by one base, so this may be a read error. The chain is built from TRBV19 and TRBJ2-2; TRBD1 aligns across 10 bases. There are 14 residues in the CDR3. CDR1 is LNHDA, CDR2 SQIVND, per germline (reference sequence). This CDR3 reads CASRWGQGFGDLFF. CDR3 sequence (DNA): TGTGCCAGTAGATGGGGACAGGGGTTCGGGGATCTGTTTTTT.

The sample holds a few counts of this clonotype. The V gene is TRBV27, the J gene TRBJ1-1, with TRBD1 identical over 9 bases. The junction had 2 bases not matched to a gene; V was cut back by 6 bases and J by 6 bases. The CDR3 runs 12 residues. Germline assignment: CDR1 MNHEY and CDR2 SMNVEV (reference sequence). CDR3: CASSTGGSEAFF. CDR3 in DNA: TGTGCCAGCAGCACAGGGGGCTCTGAAGCTTTCTTT.

The V and J genes are TRBV6-2 or TRBV6-3 and TRBJ1-2, with D hard to call. In germline, CDR1 is MNHEY, CDR2 SVGEGT. Trimming left V 2 bases short and J 0 bases short, with 4 bases between. The CDR3 has 13 residues. CDR3 sequence (DNA): TGTGCCAGCAGTTACGTAGCTAACTATGGCTACACCTTC. Translation: CASSYVANYGYTF.

This chain links TRBV6-1 with TRBJ2-7, with D tentatively TRBD2 (6 bases). CDR1 is MNHNS, CDR2 SASEGT, per germline. The CDR3 loop spans 14 amino acids. The V gene lost 4 bases and the J gene lost 2 bases, with 12 bases spanning the gap. CDR3 in DNA: TGTGCCAGCAGTGGGTGGGAGGTCGCCTACGAGCAGTACTTC. It yields the protein CASSGWEVAYEQYF.

This clonotype was detected only a few times. This rearrangement joins TRBV5-1 to TRBJ2-7, with 11 bases matching TRBD1. Trimming cost V 4 bases and J 6 bases; bases outside gene matches: 6. Germline CDR1 and CDR2: SGHRS and YFSETQ. This CDR3 has 14 residues. In nucleotides, the CDR3 is TGCGCCAGCAGCCTGGGACAGGGGGAGAGCGAGCAGTACTTC. It yields the protein CASSLGQGESEQYF. Variable domain in full (rest from reference TRBV5-1 and TRBJ2-7): KAGVTQTPRYLIKTRGQQVTLSCSPISGHRSVSWYQQTPGQGLQFLFEYFSETQRNKGNFPGRFSGRQFSNSRSEMNVSTLELGDSALYLCASSLGQGESEQYFGPGTRLTVT.

The chain uses TRBV6-5 and TRBJ2-6; either TRBD1 or TRBD2 may fit D (5 bases each). Germline CDR1 and CDR2: MNHEY and SVGAGI. CDR3 length: 14 residues. The V end lost 8 bases, the J end lost 3 bases, and 11 bases lay between the germline ends. The DNA of the CDR3 is TGTGCCAGCCGCCAGGGAGTTGGGGCCAACGTCCTGACTTTC. This codes for CASRQGVGANVLTF.

The rearrangement uses TRBV6-2 or TRBV6-3 and TRBJ1-5; D may be TRBD1 (5 bases). V shed 4 bases and J shed 4 bases, with 11 bases lying between them. Per the germline V gene, CDR1 is MNHEY and CDR2 is SVGEGT. This CDR3 region has 14 residues. This chain's CDR3 is CASSLTDSNQPQHF. The DNA of the CDR3 is TGTGCCAGCAGTTTGACAGACTCTAATCAGCCCCAGCATTTT.